This T cell receptor beta chain is drawn from a study of blood T cell repertoires in COVID-19. Sequencing was performed with immunoSEQ multiplex PCR; in TCRdb, only in-frame clones are kept and a portion is missing. The sample consists of approximately 250,000 clones, more than 75% of them appearing once. V was cut by 0 bases and J by 0 bases, with 14 bases left in between. From germline, CDR1 is LNHDA and CDR2 SQIVND (reference sequence). The CDR3 is 17 residues long. The J gene is TRBJ1-2, the V gene TRBV19; D is perhaps TRBD1 (5 bases). The clonotype comes from a man aged 35-49 years with active or convalescent COVID-19. Sequenced: peripheral blood. CDR3 sequence (DNA): TGTGCCAGTAGTATAGATGACGGGACGGGAGCTAACTATGGCTACACCTTC. Amino acid sequence: CASSIDDGTGANYGYTF.